Below are 11 T cell receptor beta chains sequenced from a single sample in a study of T cells in Graves' hyperthyroidism and ophthalmopathy. Researchers amplified the TCR beta CDR3 regions from RNA transcripts. With the HTBI primer set, the TCR CDR3 went through a first round of RT-PCR. TCRdb ran MiXCR on the multiplex PCR reads and lists one entry per CDR3 protein. The sample lists hundreds of thousands of distinct CDR3 sequences; roughly 25% were seen once. Sample: blood. The receptors were sampled from a woman aged 25 to 39 with Graves' ophthalmopathy.

There are many counts of this clonotype. No DNA is shown, since the ends of the CDR3 on it are uncertain; the CDR3 is the one TCRdb lists. This chain connects TRBV28 to TRBJ1-2; the D call TRBD1 from the table was never checked on the DNA. Both ends counted, the CDR3 spans 15 residues. Per the germline V gene, CDR1 is MDHEN and CDR2 is SYDVKM. CDR3 loop: CASSWGTGAITGGTF.

The chain recombines TRBV28 with TRBJ1-1; no reliable D call. The germline CDR1 and CDR2 sequences are MDHEN and SYDVKM. The CDR3 contains 14 residues. V lost 2 bases and J lost 2, with 9 bases in between. The CDR3 protein is CASSLVGYNTEAFF. The DNA for the CDR3 is TGTGCCAGCAGTTTAGTGGGGTACAACACTGAAGCTTTCTTT.

This clonotype was counted many times. The gene calls are TRBV6-5 and TRBJ1-2; no reliable D call. Trimming shortened V by 5 bases and J by 0 bases, and 10 bases separated the two germline ends. CDR1 and CDR2 from the germline V gene are MNHEY and SVGAGI. This CDR3 spans 14 amino acids. The CDR3 coding sequence is TGTGCCAGCAGTGTACCCGGAGCTAACTATGGCTACACCTTC. This gives the protein CASSVPGANYGYTF.

This clonotype occurred a few times. The gene calls are TRBV7-3 and TRBJ2-5, with 12 positions matching TRBD2. The CDR3 sequence is 16 residues long. The junction had 5 bases not matched to a gene; V was cut back by 2 bases and J by 4 bases. Germline loops: CDR1 SGHTA, CDR2 FQGTGA. The CDR3: CASSLGLAGGSETQYF. The DNA of the CDR3 is TGTGCCAGCAGCTTAGGGCTAGCGGGGGGGTCAGAGACCCAGTACTTC. Together with reference TRBV7-3 and TRBJ2-5, the CDR3 gives the full variable domain: GAGVSQTPSNKVTEKGKYVELRCDPISGHTALYWYRQSLGQGPEFLIYFQGTGAADDSGLPNDRFFAVRPEGSVSTLKIQRTERGDSAVYLCASSLGLAGGSETQYFGPGTRLLVL.

Remarks on this clonotype: One end of the junction varies from germline; a read error may be responsible. The chain couples TRBV12-3 or TRBV12-4 to TRBJ2-2, with D possibly called TRBD1 or TRBD2 (5 bases each). This CDR3 contains 17 residues. CDR3 amino acids: CASSARIGTFNTGELCF. The CDR3 nucleotides read TGTGCCAGCAGTGCCCGAATAGGGACGTTTAACACCGGGGAGCTGTGTTTT.

The table lists this clonotype with many counts. This sequence joins TRBV11-2 and TRBJ2-7, with 13 bases that match TRBD2. CDR1 is SGHAT and CDR2 is FQNNGV in the germline V gene. The CDR3 spans 15 residues. The V gene end was trimmed by 5 bases and the J gene end by 2 bases; junction bases not matched to a gene: 3. The CDR3 bases are TGTGCCAGCAGCCCGGGACTAGCGGGGACCTACGAGCAGTACTTC. Amino acid sequence: CASSPGLAGTYEQYF.

This clonotype has at least ten counts. The gene calls are TRBV6-5 and TRBJ2-7; TRBD2 might be the D (6 bases). The ends were cut back, 6 bases at V and 0 bases at J, with 12 bases in the middle. This CDR3 contains 14 residues. Germline V gene lookup returns CDR1 MNHEY and CDR2 SVGAGI. The CDR3 sequence: CASSAEGLSYEQYF. Written as DNA, the CDR3 is TGTGCCAGCAGCGCCGAGGGACTCTCCTACGAGCAGTACTTC.

The V and J genes are TRBV28 and TRBJ2-7; weak D call: TRBD1 (6 bases). V was clipped by 7 bases and J by 2 bases, with 15 bases between them. The germline gives CDR1 MDHEN, CDR2 SYDVKM. The CDR3 is made up of 14 amino acids. CDR3 coding DNA: TGTGCCAGCACTCCGACAGGTGGTGCCTACGAGCAGTACTTC. Its translation: CASTPTGGAYEQYF.

The rearrangement uses TRBV6-1 and TRBJ1-1; D is possibly TRBD1 (6 bases). Deletions cut 10 bases from V and 1 base from J, with 13 bases between. The germline gives CDR1 MNHNS, CDR2 SASEGT. The CDR3 extends over 13 amino acids. The CDR3 is CAIIRDKNTEAFF. CDR3 nucleotides: TGTGCCATCATCCGGGACAAGAACACTGAAGCTTTCTTT.

V usage is TRBV19 and J usage is TRBJ1-1; D is possibly TRBD1 (5 bases). This CDR3 contains 13 residues. V lost 7 bases to trimming and J lost 1 base, with 10 bases between them. The germline gives CDR1 LNHDA, CDR2 SQIVND (reference sequence). The CDR3 DNA reads as TGTGCCAGTATTCCGACAGAGAACACTGAAGCTTTCTTT. It translates to CASIPTENTEAFF.

This clonotype turned up a few times. The chain is built from TRBV4-2 and TRBJ1-2; D not certain. Germline V gene sequence: CDR1 LGHNA, CDR2 YNFKEQ. This CDR3 spans 12 amino acids. The V end lost 1 base, the J end lost 12 bases, and 12 bases lay between the germline ends. Written as DNA, the CDR3 is TGTGCCAGCAGCCAAGCTCGGCAGCTCCACACCTTC. It translates to CASSQARQLHTF.